Listed below are T cell receptor beta chains from one sample, sequenced in a study of blood T cell repertoires in COVID-19. This table comes from immunoSEQ multiplex PCR, and its TCRdb copy is limited to in-frame clones, with some not included. The sample records 250,000 or so clones, about 89% being singletons. Material for sequencing was peripheral blood. These receptors were collected from a woman in her thirties or forties who had recovered from COVID-19. Both conserved end residues are part of each CDR3. Each record gives: D gene, J gene, V gene, clone size, CDR3 protein, CDR3 DNA. D genes are given only for firm matches. Some rows have no size entry. The others give once, few or many, or a class for an expanded clone.

>TRBD2|TRBJ2-2|TRBV7-2|-
CASSRGGMNTGELFF
TGTGCCAGCAGCCGCGGGGGGATGAACACCGGGGAGCTGTTTTTT
>TRBD2|TRBJ2-7|TRBV2|few
CASTGGPYYEQYF
TGTGCCAGCACGGGAGGGCCTTACTACGAGCAGTACTTC
>TRBD1|TRBJ1-5|TRBV18|many
CASSPGQGAFGNQPQHF
TGTGCCAGCTCACCGGGACAGGGGGCTTTTGGGAATCAGCCCCAGCATTTT
>TRBD1|TRBJ2-3|TRBV28|-
CASSPNRGYITDTQYF
TGTGCCAGCAGTCCTAACAGGGGGTATATAACAGATACGCAGTATTTT
>-|TRBJ2-1|TRBV2|-
CASSGLLANEQFF
TGTGCCAGCTCTGGACTCCTAGCGAATGAGCAGTTCTTC
>-|TRBJ2-5|TRBV5-4|once
CASSLGPTEETQYF
TGTGCCAGCAGCTTGGGCCCCACTGAAGAGACCCAGTACTTC
>TRBD2|TRBJ2-1|TRBV11-2|-
CASSLDSLSLAGNNEQFF
TGTGCCAGCAGCTTAGATTCACTGAGCCTAGCGGGGAACAATGAGCAGTTCTTC
>TRBD1|TRBJ2-6|TRBV5-6|-
CASTPTGTGANVLTF
TGTGCCAGCACCCCGACAGGGACGGGGGCCAACGTCCTGACTTTC
>TRBD1|TRBJ2-3|TRBV15|once
CATSKSGGTGGTDTQYF
TGTGCCACCAGCAAATCAGGGGGGACAGGGGGCACAGATACGCAGTATTTT
>-|TRBJ2-7|TRBV2|-
CASSSEESSYEQYF
TGTGCCAGCAGTTCGGAGGAAAGCTCCTACGAGCAGTACTTC
>TRBD2|TRBJ2-1|TRBV11-1|-
CASSPRLGGNEQFF
TGTGCCAGCAGCCCTCGATTGGGGGGGAATGAGCAGTTCTTC
>TRBD2|TRBJ2-7|TRBV2|many
CASKGGVQDPLYEQYF
TGTGCCAGCAAGGGAGGGGTACAGGACCCTCTCTACGAGCAGTACTTC
>-|TRBJ2-1|TRBV14|once
CASSQDPERVDEQFF
TGTGCCAGCAGCCAAGATCCCGAGAGGGTGGATGAGCAGTTCTTC
>TRBD2|TRBJ2-3|TRBV18|-
CASSRLAGAITDTQYF
TGTGCCAGCTCACGTTTAGCGGGAGCTATCACAGATACGCAGTATTTT
>-|TRBJ2-1|TRBV5-1|-
CASSLALMSSYNEQFF
TGCGCCAGCAGCTTGGCACTGATGAGCTCCTACAATGAGCAGTTCTTC
>TRBD1|TRBJ1-6|TRBV7-9|-
CASSPGGSYNSPLHF
TGTGCCAGCAGCCCAGGGGGTTCCTATAATTCACCCCTCCACTTT
>-|TRBJ2-1|TRBV4-1|few
CASSQVGVAVDEQFF
TGCGCCAGCAGCCAGGTCGGGGTAGCGGTGGATGAGCAGTTCTTC
>TRBD2|TRBJ2-1|TRBV18|-
CASSPPIGTSGLDEQFF
TGTGCCAGCTCACCACCGATCGGGACTAGCGGCTTGGATGAGCAGTTCTTC
>-|TRBJ1-2|TRBV19|once
CATESRGSNGYTF
TGTGCCACTGAAAGCCGGGGATCAAATGGCTACACCTTC
>-|TRBJ2-7|TRBV16|-
CASSLTRSLTGYEQYF
TGTGCCAGCAGCCTGACCCGGAGCCTAACAGGATACGAGCAGTACTTC
>TRBD1|TRBJ1-5|TRBV6-5|-
CASSLRQGGDNQPQHF
TGTGCCAGCAGTTTAAGACAGGGTGGGGACAATCAGCCCCAGCATTTT
>-|TRBJ1-4|TRBV25-1|-
CASSERATNEKLFF
TGTGCCAGCAGTGAACGTGCAACTAATGAAAAACTGTTTTTT
>TRBD2|TRBJ2-5|TRBV10-3|-
CAISLAGAGQETQYF
TGTGCCATCAGTCTAGCGGGAGCTGGTCAAGAGACCCAGTACTTC
>TRBD2|TRBJ2-5|TRBV9|-
CASSATGTSGRETQYF
TGTGCCAGCAGCGCGACCGGGACTAGCGGGAGAGAGACCCAGTACTTC
>TRBD2|TRBJ2-7|TRBV7-2|-
CASSFQTSGSYEQYF
TGTGCCAGCAGTTTCCAGACTAGCGGGAGCTACGAGCAGTACTTC
>TRBD2|TRBJ2-2|TRBV2|-
CASIYGTSVGVGELFF
TGTGCCAGCATATATGGGACTAGCGTCGGGGTTGGGGAGCTGTTTTTT
>TRBD2|TRBJ2-3|TRBV9|-
CASSVDIHGGGDTDTQYF
TGTGCCAGCAGCGTAGATATCCATGGGGGAGGGGACACAGATACGCAGTATTTT
>-|TRBJ2-1|TRBV19|once
CARTDGGRGEQFF
TGTGCCAGAACTGACGGGGGTCGGGGTGAGCAGTTCTTC
>TRBD1|TRBJ1-1|TRBV19|many
CASRGLTGVNTEAFF
TGTGCCAGTAGGGGGCTCACAGGGGTTAACACTGAAGCTTTCTTT
>TRBD1|TRBJ2-3|TRBV18|-
CASSPGFGTGGNSDTQYF
TGTGCCAGCTCACCTGGCTTTGGGACAGGGGGAAATTCAGATACGCAGTATTTT
>TRBD1|TRBJ2-7|TRBV3-1/TRBV3-2|-
CASSPPGQGEQYF
TGTGCCAGCAGCCCCCCTGGACAGGGTGAGCAGTACTTC
>-|TRBJ2-3|TRBV28|-
CASGSLATGIAGTDTQYF
TGTGCCAGCGGCAGCTTGGCTACGGGGATAGCGGGCACAGATACGCAGTATTTT
>TRBD1|TRBJ2-2|TRBV7-9|-
CASSINRGKNTGELFF
TGTGCCAGCAGCATAAACAGGGGGAAGAACACCGGGGAGCTGTTTTTT
>TRBD2|TRBJ2-1|TRBV7-2|-
CASSLSISGTYNEQFF
TGTGCCAGCAGCTTAAGTATTAGCGGGACCTACAATGAGCAGTTCTTC
>TRBD2|TRBJ2-3|TRBV4-2|-
CASSQGLAGEDTQYF
TGTGCCAGCAGCCAGGGACTAGCGGGAGAAGATACGCAGTATTTT
>-|TRBJ1-1|TRBV19|-
CASTPRLGNTEAFF
TGTGCCAGTACTCCTAGGCTCGGGAACACTGAAGCTTTCTTT
>TRBD1|TRBJ1-1|TRBV5-1|-
CASSLATGGAGTEAFF
TGCGCCAGCAGCTTGGCTACAGGGGGTGCGGGCACTGAAGCTTTCTTT
>-|TRBJ2-7|TRBV3-1/TRBV3-2|once
CASSPHPGPSYEQYF
TGTGCCAGCAGCCCTCACCCAGGGCCTTCCTACGAGCAGTACTTC
>-|TRBJ1-6|TRBV28|few
CASTPPRGHSGSPLHF
TGTGCCAGCACCCCCCCCAGGGGCCATTCGGGTTCACCCCTCCACTTT
>TRBD2|TRBJ2-7|TRBV7-8|-
CASSLGAGAEYEQYF
TGTGCCAGCAGCTTAGGGGCGGGAGCGGAGTACGAGCAGTACTTC
>TRBD2|TRBJ2-3|TRBV10-3|once
CAISETASGGTDTQYF
TGTGCCATCAGTGAGACGGCTAGCGGGGGAACAGATACGCAGTATTTT